The clone carrying this TCR beta chain was observed many times. This specimen belongs to a study of CD8+CD57+ T cells in acquired aplastic anemia. About the study: Average DNA yield from sorted CD4+ and CD8+ cells was about 3.2 ug.

The template for TCR beta VDJ and CDR3 sequence profiling was genomic DNA. TCRdb independently ran MiXCR on the reads; one entry per CDR3 protein. The sample records hundreds of thousands of distinct CDR3 sequences, just under 70% being singletons. Sequencing was done on a sample of sorted CD4+, CD8+, or CD8+CD57+ T cells (not recorded which) from PBMCs. The TCR comes from a human donor in good health, serving as a control.

The CDR3 reads CSASLPGTNEQYF. As DNA, the CDR3 is TGCAGTGCTAGTCTGCCAGGGACCAACGAGCAGTACTTC. V usage is TRBV20-1 and J usage is TRBJ2-7; TRBD1 or TRBD2 may be the D gene (5 bases each). This CDR3 has 13 amino acids. The germline CDR1 and CDR2 sequences are DFQATT and SNEGSKA (reference sequence). V was trimmed by 3 bases and J by 5 bases, leaving 14 bases between them.